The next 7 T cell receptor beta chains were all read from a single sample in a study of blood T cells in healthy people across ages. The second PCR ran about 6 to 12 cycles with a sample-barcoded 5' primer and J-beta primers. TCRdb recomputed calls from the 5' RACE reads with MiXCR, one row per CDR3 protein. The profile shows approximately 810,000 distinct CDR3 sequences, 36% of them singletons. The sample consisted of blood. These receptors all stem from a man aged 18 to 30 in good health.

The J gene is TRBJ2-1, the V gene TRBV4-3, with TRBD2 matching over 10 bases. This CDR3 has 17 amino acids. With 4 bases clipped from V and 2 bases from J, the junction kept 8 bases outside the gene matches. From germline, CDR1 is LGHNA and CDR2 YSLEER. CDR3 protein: CASSPSVAGGAYNEQFF. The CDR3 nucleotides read TGCGCCAGCAGCCCGAGTGTAGCGGGGGGTGCCTACAATGAGCAGTTCTTC.

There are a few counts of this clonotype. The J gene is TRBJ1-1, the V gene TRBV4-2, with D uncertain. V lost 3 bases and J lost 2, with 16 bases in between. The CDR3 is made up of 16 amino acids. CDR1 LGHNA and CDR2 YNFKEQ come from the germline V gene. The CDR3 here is CASSQETRGINTEAFF. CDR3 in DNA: TGTGCCAGCAGCCAGGAAACGCGGGGAATTAACACTGAAGCTTTCTTT.

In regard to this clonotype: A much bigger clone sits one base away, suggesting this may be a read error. CDR3 DNA sequence: TGCATTGCTAATAGGTACAATGAGCAGTTCTTC. It yields the protein CIANRYNEQFF. The gene calls are TRBV20-1 and TRBJ2-1; D is ambiguous. CDR3 length equals 11 residues. Germline V gene sequence: CDR1 DFQATT, CDR2 SNEGSKA (reference sequence).

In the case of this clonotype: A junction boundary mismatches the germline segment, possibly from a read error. The CDR3, as DNA: TGTGTCAGCAGCTTAGTACCCGACAGGGACTACAAAAACATTCAGTACTTC. This codes for CVSSLVPDRDYKNIQYF. The chain uses TRBV7-2 and TRBJ2-4; D may correspond to TRBD1 or TRBD2 (7 bases each). Germline V gives CDR1 SGHTA, CDR2 FQGNSA. This CDR3 has 17 amino acids.

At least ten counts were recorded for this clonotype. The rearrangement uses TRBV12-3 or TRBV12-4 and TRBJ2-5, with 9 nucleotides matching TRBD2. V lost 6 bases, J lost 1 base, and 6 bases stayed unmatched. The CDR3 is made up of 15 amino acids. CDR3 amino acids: CASSRLAGAQETQYF. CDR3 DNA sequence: TGTGCCAGCAGCCGGTTAGCGGGGGCCCAAGAGACCCAGTACTTC.

The chain's CDR3 is CASSRTGEGEKLFF. The CDR3 DNA reads TGTGCCAGCAGTCGAACAGGGGAGGGTGAAAAACTGTTTTTT. The gene calls are TRBV2 and TRBJ1-4; 7 nucleotides line up with TRBD1. CDR3 size: 14 residues. CDR1 and CDR2 (germline): SNHLY, FYNNEI. V lost 5 bases, J lost 7 bases, and 7 bases stayed unmatched.

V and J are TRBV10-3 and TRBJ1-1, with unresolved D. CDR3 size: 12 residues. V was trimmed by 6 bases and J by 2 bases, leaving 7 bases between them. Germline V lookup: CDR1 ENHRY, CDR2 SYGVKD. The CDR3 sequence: CAISNSNTEAFF. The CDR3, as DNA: TGTGCCATCAGCAACAGCAACACTGAAGCTTTCTTT.